Each of the 26 T cell receptor beta chains below was sequenced from the same sample in a study of T cell repertoires in cytomegalovirus infection. TCRdb fed the reads into MiXCR, producing one record per CDR3 protein. The table shows approximately 180,000 distinct CDR3 sequences, with about 18% occurring only once. The specimen sequenced was CD8+ T cells from PBMCs. These receptors all come from a human donor in good health (CMV status not recorded). Some clones in this sample may be carry-over from other donors' samples.

This clonotype has just a few counts. V is TRBV2 and J is TRBJ2-1; 9 bases map to TRBD1. With 8 bases clipped from V and 4 bases from J, the junction kept 9 bases outside the gene matches. Germline values: CDR1 SNHLY, CDR2 FYNNEI. This CDR3 has 15 amino acids. CDR3 coding DNA: TGTGCCAGCCCGCTCCGGGACAGGGATTACAATGAGCAGTTCTTC. This gives the protein CASPLRDRDYNEQFF.

This clonotype has a single count. This chain connects TRBV6-5 to TRBJ2-5; 8 bases agree with TRBD2. The CDR3 consists of 14 residues. Germline trimming cut 3 bases from V and 2 bases from J; bases unmatched to any gene: 2. Germline V gene data show CDR1 as MNHEY and CDR2 as SVGAGI. CDR3 residues: CASSYGGGQETQYF. For the CDR3, the DNA is TGTGCCAGCAGTTATGGCGGGGGGCAAGAGACCCAGTACTTC.

J is TRBJ2-3 and V is TRBV7-9; D is uncertain. This CDR3 has 15 residues. Trimming took off 5 bases at V and 5 bases at J, with 17 bases between the two ends. Germline V lookup: CDR1 SEHNR, CDR2 FQNEAQ (reference sequence). The CDR3 reads CASSDGRTHIDTQYF. The CDR3 region has the DNA TGTGCCAGCAGCGACGGACGAACGCACATAGATACGCAGTATTTT.

This chain uses TRBV29-1 with TRBJ2-7; D unresolved. CDR3 length: 14 residues. Trimming shortened V by 0 bases and J by 0 bases, and 9 bases separated the two germline ends. Germline loops: CDR1 SQVTM, CDR2 ANQGSEA. CDR3 region: CSVEDPGSSYEQYF. In nucleotides, the CDR3 is TGCAGCGTTGAAGACCCGGGCAGCTCCTACGAGCAGTACTTC.

This clonotype was recorded a few times. The chain employs TRBV7-2 and TRBJ2-1, with D uncertain. The V gene lost 5 bases and the J gene lost 7 bases, with 9 bases spanning the gap. Germline CDR1 reads SGHTA; CDR2 reads FQGNSA. The CDR3 contains 12 residues. CDR3 DNA sequence: TGTGCCAGCAGCCCCCGGGTAAATGAGCAGTTCTTC. Its translation is CASSPRVNEQFF.

The chain carries TRBV6-5 and TRBJ2-1, with D unclear. This CDR3 contains 15 residues. Per germline, CDR1 MNHEY and CDR2 SVGAGI. V was trimmed by 7 bases and J by 1 base, leaving 14 bases between them. Here the CDR3 reads CASTTDRQSYNEQFF. CDR3 nucleotides: TGTGCCAGCACCACAGATAGACAATCCTACAATGAGCAGTTCTTC.

V is TRBV12-3 or TRBV12-4 and J is TRBJ1-2; the match to TRBD1 covers 8 bases. The CDR3 loop spans 12 amino acids. V gave up 3 bases and J gave up 10 bases; unmatched junction bases: 4. CDR3 DNA sequence: TGTGCCAGCAGTTTTGGACAGGGCCCCTACACCTTC. Translated: CASSFGQGPYTF.

This clonotype showed up just a few times. The rearrangement links TRBV12-3 or TRBV12-4 to TRBJ2-5; D is tentatively TRBD1 or TRBD2 (5 bases each). The CDR3 extends over 11 amino acids. V was shortened by 6 bases and J by 7 bases, with 9 bases between the two germline ends. Written as DNA, the CDR3 is TGTGCCAGCAGAGCTGGGGGGACCCAGTACTTC. It yields the protein CASRAGGTQYF.

This clonotype turned up a few times. V is TRBV7-9 and J is TRBJ2-7; D may be TRBD1 (5 bases). V gave up 5 bases and J gave up 3 bases, with 14 bases separating them. Looked up from germline, CDR1 is SEHNR and CDR2 is FQNEAQ (reference sequence). CDR3 length: 14 amino acids. The DNA of the CDR3 is TGTGCCAGCAGCCCCCATGAGACAGACTACGAGCAGTACTTC. It specifies CASSPHETDYEQYF.

Only a few counts were recorded for this clonotype. This chain links TRBV7-9 with TRBJ2-5, with D tentatively TRBD1 (5 bases). V was pared by 5 bases and J by 3 bases, with 13 bases between. CDR3 size: 14 residues. Looked up from germline, CDR1 is SEHNR and CDR2 is FQNEAQ (reference sequence). The DNA of the CDR3 is TGTGCCAGCAGCCCTACTACAGGAGAAGAGACCCAGTACTTC. This sequence encodes CASSPTTGEETQYF.

DNA of the CDR3: TGTGCCAGCAGTGAAGGGCGAGGGCAGGTGAGCAATCAGCCCCAGCATTTT. It is translated as CASSEGRGQVSNQPQHF. The chain recombines TRBV25-1 with TRBJ1-5; D gene ambiguous. The CDR3 length is 17 residues. V shed 2 bases and J shed 1 base, with 15 bases lying between them. Germline CDR1 and CDR2: MGHDK and SYGVNS.

This clonotype has a handful of counts. The chain couples TRBV7-8 to TRBJ1-6; a possible D gene is TRBD1 (6 bases). The CDR3 loop spans 16 amino acids. Germline CDR1 reads SGHVS; CDR2 reads FQNEAQ. The V gene lost 1 base and the J gene lost 10 bases, with 17 bases spanning the gap. As DNA, the CDR3 is TGTGCCAGCAGCTTAGAGGGGGACCTAGGGGGGTCACCCCTCCACTTT. This encodes CASSLEGDLGGSPLHF.

This clonotype was counted a single time. This rearrangement joins TRBV20-1 to TRBJ2-1; 11 nucleotides line up with TRBD2. V trimming: 8 bases; J trimming: 3 bases; junction bases outside the gene matches: 6. The length of the CDR3 is 14 residues. The germline gives CDR1 DFQATT, CDR2 SNEGSKA (reference sequence). CDR3 loop: CSPTSGGSYNEQFF. The CDR3 DNA reads TGCAGTCCCACTAGCGGGGGAAGCTACAATGAGCAGTTCTTC.

V and J are TRBV29-1 and TRBJ2-7, with D tentatively TRBD2 (6 bases). Germline CDR1 is SQVTM and CDR2 is ANQGSEA. The CDR3 has 13 amino acids. V gave up 4 bases and J gave up 0 bases, with 10 bases separating them. The CDR3 nucleotides are TGCAGCGTTGCGGAGGGGAGCTCCTACGAGCAGTACTTC. Translation gives CSVAEGSSYEQYF.

The rearrangement joins TRBV6-2 or TRBV6-3 to TRBJ2-3; D possibly corresponds to TRBD2 (5 bases). This CDR3 has 15 amino acids. Per germline, CDR1 MNHEY and CDR2 SVGEGT. Trimming cost V 0 bases and J 6 bases, with 13 bases left between them. CDR3 protein: CASSYSRLAFDTQYF. The CDR3 bases are TGTGCCAGCAGTTACTCGCGGCTAGCTTTCGATACGCAGTATTTT.

This clonotype was counted only a few times. This chain connects TRBV7-2 to TRBJ1-5; TRBD1 might be the D (6 bases). The CDR3 has 15 residues. Germline V CDR1 and CDR2: SGHTA, FQGNSA. Trimming shortened V by 9 bases and J by 4 bases, and 19 bases separated the two germline ends. The CDR3 region is CASGEWGQGNQPQHF. The CDR3 DNA sequence: TGTGCCAGTGGGGAATGGGGACAAGGGAATCAGCCCCAGCATTTT.

The chain is built from TRBV6-2 or TRBV6-3 and TRBJ2-4; D unresolved. Germline V gene sequence: CDR1 MNHEY, CDR2 SVGEGT. Trimming took 9 bases from V and 1 from J, leaving 16 bases between them. The CDR3 runs 15 residues. CDR3 amino acids: CASLGQERAKNIQYF. CDR3 bases: TGTGCCAGTCTAGGGCAAGAACGGGCCAAAAACATTCAGTACTTC.

The rearrangement uses TRBV30 and TRBJ1-6; D call uncertain. The CDR3 contains 12 residues. From germline, CDR1 is GTSNPN and CDR2 SVGIG (reference sequence). Trimming took 0 bases from V and 9 from J, leaving 6 bases between them. CDR3 nucleotides: TGTGCCTGGAGTGTCCTAGGTTCACCCCTCCACTTT. Encoded protein: CAWSVLGSPLHF.

The rearrangement links TRBV6-5 to TRBJ1-5; D is possibly TRBD1 (5 bases). The CDR3 is 16 amino acids. CDR1 is MNHEY and CDR2 is SVGAGI in the germline V gene. V was cut by 6 bases and J by 5 bases, with 20 bases left in between. For the CDR3, the DNA is TGTGCCAGCAGCGGTGACAGAGGGCGGAGGGATCAGCCCCAGCATTTT. This codes for CASSGDRGRRDQPQHF.

V is TRBV7-8 and J is TRBJ2-6; D is uncertain. This CDR3 comprises 15 residues. Per germline, CDR1 SGHVS and CDR2 FQNEAQ. Between the trimmed V and J ends, which lost 5 bases and 0 bases, there was a span of 8 bases. The CDR3 loop is CASSMDGSGANVLTF. The CDR3, as DNA: TGTGCCAGCAGCATGGACGGCTCTGGGGCCAACGTCCTGACTTTC.

The rearrangement links TRBV7-9 to TRBJ2-7; tentatively, D is TRBD2 (6 bases). Trimming took off 5 bases at V and 2 bases at J, with 19 bases between the two ends. This CDR3 is built from 16 residues. The V gene's germline CDR1 is SEHNR and CDR2 FQNEAQ (reference sequence). CDR3 region: CASSPLGGGRTYEQYF. CDR3 sequence (DNA): TGTGCCAGCAGCCCCCTCGGTGGGGGGAGGACCTACGAGCAGTACTTC.

Here the CDR3 reads CASSPFRELAGYTF. In DNA form, the CDR3 reads TGTGCCAGCAGTCCATTCCGGGAGCTAGCGGGCTACACCTTC. The rearrangement joins TRBV28 to TRBJ1-2; D uncertain. Trimming took off 5 bases at V and 8 bases at J, with 18 bases between the two ends. The CDR3 runs 14 residues. The germline V gene encodes CDR1 MDHEN and CDR2 SYDVKM.

This clonotype was seen ten or more times. The chain joins TRBV7-9 to TRBJ2-1; D may be TRBD2 (6 bases). The germline gives CDR1 SEHNR, CDR2 FQNEAQ (reference sequence). The CDR3 loop spans 15 amino acids. Trimming removed 6 bases from V and 6 bases from J, with 18 bases in between. The CDR3, as DNA: TGTGCCAGCAGTTCGCTAGGGCGGGGTGTCAATGAGCAGTTCTTC. The encoded protein is CASSSLGRGVNEQFF.

This chain connects TRBV14 to TRBJ2-3, with D perhaps matching TRBD1 (6 bases). The length of the CDR3 is 15 residues. Looked up from germline, CDR1 is SGHDN and CDR2 is FVKESK. Trimming cost V 4 bases and J 2 bases, with 13 bases left between them. The CDR3 spells CASSLGTPNTDTQYF. The CDR3 nucleotides read TGTGCCAGCAGCCTGGGGACACCGAACACAGATACGCAGTATTTT. The full variable domain, rest sourced from reference TRBV14 and TRBJ2-3, is EAGVTQFPSHSVIEKGQTVTLRCDPISGHDNLYWYRRVMGKEIKFLLHFVKESKQDESGMPNNRFLAERTGGTYSTLKVQPAELEDSGVYFCASSLGTPNTDTQYFGPGTRLTVL.

The chain combines TRBV14 with TRBJ2-3; D call uncertain. The germline V gene has CDR1 SGHDN and CDR2 FVKESK. The length of the CDR3 is 14 residues. V lost 1 base and J lost 1, with 6 bases in between. In DNA, the CDR3 is TGTGCCAGCAGCCAAGGGGCCCGCACAGATACGCAGTATTTT. This sequence encodes CASSQGARTDTQYF.

The rearrangement links TRBV27 to TRBJ2-2; D is uncertain. Germline V gene lookup returns CDR1 MNHEY and CDR2 SMNVEV (reference sequence). The CDR3 runs to 13 residues. With 4 bases removed from V and 4 bases from J, the gap between germline ends came to 7 bases. The CDR3, as DNA: TGTGCCAGCAGTTCTCACGCCACCGGGGAGCTGTTTTTT. Amino acids: CASSSHATGELFF.